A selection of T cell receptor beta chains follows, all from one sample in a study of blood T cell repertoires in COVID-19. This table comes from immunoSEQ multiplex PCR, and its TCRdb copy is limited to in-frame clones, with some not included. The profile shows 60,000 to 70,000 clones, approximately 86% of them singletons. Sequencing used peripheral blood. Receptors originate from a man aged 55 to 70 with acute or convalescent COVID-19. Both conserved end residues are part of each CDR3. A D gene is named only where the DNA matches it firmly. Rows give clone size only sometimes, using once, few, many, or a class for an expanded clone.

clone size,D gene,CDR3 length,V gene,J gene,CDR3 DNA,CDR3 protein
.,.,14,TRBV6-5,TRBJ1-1,TGTGCCAGCAGAATCGACGGGTGGAACACTGAAGCTTTCTTT,CASRIDGWNTEAFF
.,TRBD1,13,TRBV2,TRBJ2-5,TGTGCCAGCACCGGGACAGGGCAAGAGACCCAGTACTTC,CASTGTGQETQYF
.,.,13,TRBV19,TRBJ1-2,TGTGCCAGTAGGCGCACAGGGTTCTATGGCTACACCTTC,CASRRTGFYGYTF
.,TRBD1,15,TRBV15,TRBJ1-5,TGTGCCACCAGATCGGGACAGGGGGCAGGTCAGCCCCAGCATTTT,CATRSGQGAGQPQHF
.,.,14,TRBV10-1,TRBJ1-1,TGCGCCAGCAGTGAGTCTCGGGGGGCCACTGAAGCTTTCTTT,CASSESRGATEAFF
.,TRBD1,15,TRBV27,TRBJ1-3,TGTGCCAGCAGTCAACAGGGGGTTCGTGGAAACACCATATATTTT,CASSQQGVRGNTIYF
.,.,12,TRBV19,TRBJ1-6,TGTGCCAGTAGTATTGAGAGGGGGCCCCTCCACTTT,CASSIERGPLHF
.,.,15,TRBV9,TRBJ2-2,TGTGCCAGCAGCGTGGGACTGGGGAACACCGGGGAGCTGTTTTTT,CASSVGLGNTGELFF
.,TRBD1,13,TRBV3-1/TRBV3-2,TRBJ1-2,TGTGCCAGCAGCTGGGACAGGGTAGCTGGCTACACCTTC,CASSWDRVAGYTF
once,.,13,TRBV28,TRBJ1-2,TGTGCCAGCAGTTTGAACGGTAACTATGGCTACACCTTC,CASSLNGNYGYTF
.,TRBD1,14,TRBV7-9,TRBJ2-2,TGTGCCAGCACCCTACGACAGGGCGGTGGGGAGCTGTTTTTT,CASTLRQGGGELFF
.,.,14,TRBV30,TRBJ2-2,TGTGCCTGGAGTGGACAGCCCAGCACCGGGGAGCTGTTTTTT,CAWSGQPSTGELFF
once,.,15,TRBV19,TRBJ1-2,TGTGCCAGTAGTATATGGCGTCCTGGGAGCTATGGCTACACCTTC,CASSIWRPGSYGYTF
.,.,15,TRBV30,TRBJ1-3,TGTGCCTGGAGTCGGAGCCGGAGGGCTGGAAACACCATATATTTT,CAWSRSRRAGNTIYF
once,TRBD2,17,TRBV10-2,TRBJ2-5,TGCGCCAGCAGTCCTAGGACTAGCGGGGGCCGAAAAGAGACCCAGTACTTC,CASSPRTSGGRKETQYF
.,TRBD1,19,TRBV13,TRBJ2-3,TGTGCCAGCAGCCCGCCCTACGACAGGGGCGATAATAGCACAGATACGCAGTATTTT,CASSPPYDRGDNSTDTQYF
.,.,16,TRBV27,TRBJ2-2,TGTGCCAGCAGTTTATGGGAACCAGGGAAAACCGGGGAGCTGTTTTTT,CASSLWEPGKTGELFF
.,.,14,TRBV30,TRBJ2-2,TGTGCCTGGAGTGTAGGAACGGGTCCCGGGGAGCTGTTTTTT,CAWSVGTGPGELFF
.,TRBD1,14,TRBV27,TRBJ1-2,TGTGCCAGCAGCCCGAGACAGGGGTTCTATGGCTACACCTTC,CASSPRQGFYGYTF
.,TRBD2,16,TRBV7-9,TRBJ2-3,TGTGCCAGCAGCTTACCAGCGGGGGCCCGCACAGATACGCAGTATTTT,CASSLPAGARTDTQYF
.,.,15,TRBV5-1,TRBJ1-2,TGCGCCAGCAGCCCCCGGAGCGGGGGCAACTATGGCTACACCTTC,CASSPRSGGNYGYTF
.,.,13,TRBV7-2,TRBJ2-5,TGTGCCAGCAGCTTTGTCTCCAGAGAGACCCAGTACTTC,CASSFVSRETQYF
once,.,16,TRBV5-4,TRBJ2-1,TGTGCCAGCAGCTCCTACAGGGTTGGTTCCTACAATGAGCAGTTCTTC,CASSSYRVGSYNEQFF
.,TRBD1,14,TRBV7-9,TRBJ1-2,TGTGCCAGCAGCTCCGGGACAGGGGGTTATGGCTACACCTTC,CASSSGTGGYGYTF
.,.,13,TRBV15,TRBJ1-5,TGTGCCACCAGGGGGAGTTCCAATCAGCCCCAGCATTTT,CATRGSSNQPQHF
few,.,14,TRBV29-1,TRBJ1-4,TGCAGCCCTGTCGAAGGACAGCGATCTGAAAAACTGTTTTTT,CSPVEGQRSEKLFF
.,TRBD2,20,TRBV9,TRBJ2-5,TGTGCCAGCAGCGAGGCCGGATCGAGCGGGGGCCCGATTTCCCAAGAGACCCAGTACTTC,CASSEAGSSGGPISQETQYF
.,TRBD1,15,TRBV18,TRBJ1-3,TGTGCCAGCTCACCAGGGACAGGGGGCACGGACACCATATATTTT,CASSPGTGGTDTIYF
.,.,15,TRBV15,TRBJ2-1,TGTGCCACCAGCAGAGATCAAGGTGGGCTTAATGAGCAGTTCTTC,CATSRDQGGLNEQFF
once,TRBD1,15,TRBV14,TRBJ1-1,TGTGCCAGCAGCCAACGAACAGGGGGGAGGACTGAAGCTTTCTTT,CASSQRTGGRTEAFF
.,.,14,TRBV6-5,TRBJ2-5,TGTGCCAGCAGTTTAGGGGGGGTCCCGGAGACCCAGTACTTC,CASSLGGVPETQYF
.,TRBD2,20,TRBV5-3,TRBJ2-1,TGTGCCAGAAGCTCTGGTGGGGTTGCTAGCGGGAGGGACTCCTACAATGAGCAGTTCTTC,CARSSGGVASGRDSYNEQFF
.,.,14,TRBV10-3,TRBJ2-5,TGTGCCATCAGTGAGGCGAGGGTCTTGGAGACCCAGTACTTC,CAISEARVLETQYF
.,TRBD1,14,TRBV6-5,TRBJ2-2,TGTGCCAGCAGCCGGACCAGGGGGCTCGGGGAGCTGTTTTTT,CASSRTRGLGELFF
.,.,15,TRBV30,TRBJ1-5,TGTGCCTGGAGTGGGAACAGGATTAGCAATCAGCCCCAGCATTTT,CAWSGNRISNQPQHF
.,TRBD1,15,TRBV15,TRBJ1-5,TGTGCCACCAGCAAGGTACAGGGGGCTCATCAGCCCCAGCATTTT,CATSKVQGAHQPQHF
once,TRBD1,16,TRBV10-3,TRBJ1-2,TGTGCCATCAGTGATCGAAGGACAGGGGGCAGTCATGGCTACACCTTC,CAISDRRTGGSHGYTF
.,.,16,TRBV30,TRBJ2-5,TGTGCCTGGAGTGTACGGCCGGGACTGTTACAAGAGACCCAGTACTTC,CAWSVRPGLLQETQYF
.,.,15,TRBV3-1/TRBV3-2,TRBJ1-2,TGTGCCAGCAGCCAAGAACGGGGGGCTTACTATGGCTACACCTTC,CASSQERGAYYGYTF